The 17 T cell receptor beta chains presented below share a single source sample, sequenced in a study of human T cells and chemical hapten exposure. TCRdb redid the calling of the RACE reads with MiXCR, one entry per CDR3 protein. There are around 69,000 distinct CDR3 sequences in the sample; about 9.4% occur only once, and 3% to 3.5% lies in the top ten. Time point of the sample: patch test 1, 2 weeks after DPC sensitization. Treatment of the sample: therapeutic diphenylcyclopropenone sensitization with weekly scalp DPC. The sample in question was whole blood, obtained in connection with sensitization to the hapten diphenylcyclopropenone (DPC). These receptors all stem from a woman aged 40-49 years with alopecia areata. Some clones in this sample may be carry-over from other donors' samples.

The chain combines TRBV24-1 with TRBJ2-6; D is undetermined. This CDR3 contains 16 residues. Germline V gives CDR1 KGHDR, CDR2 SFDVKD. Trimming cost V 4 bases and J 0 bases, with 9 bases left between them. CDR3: CATSEHTFSGANVLTF. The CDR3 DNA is TGTGCCACCAGTGAACATACGTTCTCTGGGGCCAACGTCCTGACTTTC.

The CDR3 DNA reads as TGTGCCAGCTCACCGACAGGGGGGAATTCACCCCTCCACTTT. It is translated as CASSPTGGNSPLHF. The V call is TRBV18, the J call TRBJ1-6; 9 nucleotides align to TRBD1. The CDR3 covers 14 residues. CDR1 is KGHSH, CDR2 LQKENI, per germline. The J segment lost 7 bases and the V segment lost 3 bases, leaving 1 base of the junction unmatched.

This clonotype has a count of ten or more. The CDR3 DNA follows: TGCAGTGCTCCAGGGAGCTCTAGCACAGATACGCAGTATTTT. This sequence encodes CSAPGSSSTDTQYF. The chain recombines TRBV20-1 with TRBJ2-3; D is tentatively TRBD1 or TRBD2 (5 bases each). The germline V gene encodes CDR1 DFQATT and CDR2 SNEGSKA (reference sequence). V lost 5 bases, J lost 0 bases, and 12 bases lay in between. The CDR3 runs to 14 residues.

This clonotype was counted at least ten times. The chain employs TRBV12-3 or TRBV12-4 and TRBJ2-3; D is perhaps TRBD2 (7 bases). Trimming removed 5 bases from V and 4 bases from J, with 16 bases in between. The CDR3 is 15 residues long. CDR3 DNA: TGTGCCAGCAGTCGATGGGGGGGGCAGGCAGATACGCAGTATTTT. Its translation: CASSRWGGQADTQYF.

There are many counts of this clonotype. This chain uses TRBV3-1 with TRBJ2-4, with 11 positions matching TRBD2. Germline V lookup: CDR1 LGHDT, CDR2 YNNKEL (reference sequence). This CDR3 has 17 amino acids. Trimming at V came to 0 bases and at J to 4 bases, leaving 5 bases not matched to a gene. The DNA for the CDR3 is TGTGCCAGCAGCCAAGAGCTGGGACTAGCGGTAAAAAACATTCAGTACTTC. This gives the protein CASSQELGLAVKNIQYF.

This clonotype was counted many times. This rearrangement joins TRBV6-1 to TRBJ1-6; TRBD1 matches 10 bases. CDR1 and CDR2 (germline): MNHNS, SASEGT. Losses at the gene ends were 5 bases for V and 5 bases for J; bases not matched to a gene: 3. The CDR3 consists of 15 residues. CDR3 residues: CASSSGTGDNSPLHF. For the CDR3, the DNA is TGTGCCAGCAGTTCCGGGACAGGGGATAATTCACCCCTCCACTTT.

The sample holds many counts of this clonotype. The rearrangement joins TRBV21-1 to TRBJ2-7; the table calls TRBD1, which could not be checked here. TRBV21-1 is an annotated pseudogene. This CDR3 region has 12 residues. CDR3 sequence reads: CANPRGPYEQYF. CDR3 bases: TGTGCCAATCCGAGGGGGCCCTACGAGCAGTACTTC.

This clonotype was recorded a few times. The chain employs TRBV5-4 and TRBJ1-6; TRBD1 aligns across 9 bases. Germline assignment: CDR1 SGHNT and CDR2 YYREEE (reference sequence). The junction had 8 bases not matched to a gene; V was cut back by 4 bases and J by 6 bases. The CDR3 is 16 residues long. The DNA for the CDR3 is TGTGCCAGCAGCCCTGGGGACAGGGCCGGTAATTCACCCCTCCACTTT. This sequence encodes CASSPGDRAGNSPLHF. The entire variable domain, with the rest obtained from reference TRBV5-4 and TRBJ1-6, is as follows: ETGVTQSPTHLIKTRGQQVTLRCSSQSGHNTVSWYQQALGQGPQFIFQYYREEENGRGNFPPRFSGLQFPNYSSELNVNALELDDSALYLCASSPGDRAGNSPLHFGNGTRLTVT.

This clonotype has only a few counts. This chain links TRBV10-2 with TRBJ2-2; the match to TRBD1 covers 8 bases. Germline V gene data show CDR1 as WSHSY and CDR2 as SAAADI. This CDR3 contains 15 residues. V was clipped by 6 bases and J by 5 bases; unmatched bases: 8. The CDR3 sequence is CASSTQGATTGELFF. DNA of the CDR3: TGCGCCAGCAGCACTCAGGGGGCGACTACCGGGGAGCTGTTTTTT.

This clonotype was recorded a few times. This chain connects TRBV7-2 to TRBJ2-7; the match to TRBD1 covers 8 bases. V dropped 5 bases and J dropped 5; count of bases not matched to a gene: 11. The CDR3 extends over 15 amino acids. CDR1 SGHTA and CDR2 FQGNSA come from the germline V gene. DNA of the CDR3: TGTGCCAGCAGCAATGACAGGGGTGCTTACCACGAGCAGTACTTC. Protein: CASSNDRGAYHEQYF. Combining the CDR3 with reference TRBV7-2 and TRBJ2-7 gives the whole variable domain GAGVSQSPSNKVTEKGKDVELRCDPISGHTALYWYRQSLGQGLEFLIYFQGNSAPDKSGLPSDRFSAERTGGSVSTLTIQRTQQEDSAVYLCASSNDRGAYHEQYFGPGTRLTVT.

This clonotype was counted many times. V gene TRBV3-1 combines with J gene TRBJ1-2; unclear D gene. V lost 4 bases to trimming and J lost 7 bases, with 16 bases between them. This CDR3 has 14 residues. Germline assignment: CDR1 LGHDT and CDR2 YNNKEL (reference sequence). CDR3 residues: CASSPPGASFGYTF. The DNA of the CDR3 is TGTGCCAGCAGCCCGCCGGGAGCGAGCTTTGGCTACACCTTC.

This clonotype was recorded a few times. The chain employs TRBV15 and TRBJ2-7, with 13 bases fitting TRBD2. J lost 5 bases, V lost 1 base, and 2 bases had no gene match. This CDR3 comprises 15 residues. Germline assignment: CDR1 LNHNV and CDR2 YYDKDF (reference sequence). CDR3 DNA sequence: TGTGCCACCAGCAGAGGACTAGCGGGGGGAAACGAGCAGTACTTC. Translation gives CATSRGLAGGNEQYF.

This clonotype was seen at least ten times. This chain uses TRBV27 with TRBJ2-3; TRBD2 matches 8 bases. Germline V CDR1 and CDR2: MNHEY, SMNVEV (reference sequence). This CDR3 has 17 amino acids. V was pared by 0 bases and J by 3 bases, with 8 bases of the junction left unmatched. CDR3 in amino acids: CASSLSLAGGGTDTQYF. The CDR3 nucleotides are TGTGCCAGCAGTTTATCGCTCGCGGGGGGTGGAACAGATACGCAGTATTTT.

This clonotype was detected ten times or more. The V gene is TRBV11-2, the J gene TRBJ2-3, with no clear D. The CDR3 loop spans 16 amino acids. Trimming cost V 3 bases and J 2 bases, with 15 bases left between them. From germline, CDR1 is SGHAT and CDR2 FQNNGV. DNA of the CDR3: TGTGCCAGCAGCTTCTCACCGGGTCGGGCCACAGATACGCAGTATTTT. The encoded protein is CASSFSPGRATDTQYF.

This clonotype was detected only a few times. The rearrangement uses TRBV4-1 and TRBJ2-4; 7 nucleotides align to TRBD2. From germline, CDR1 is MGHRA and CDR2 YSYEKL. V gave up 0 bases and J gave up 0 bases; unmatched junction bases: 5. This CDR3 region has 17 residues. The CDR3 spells CASSQDAGTIAKNIQYF. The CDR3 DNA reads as TGCGCCAGCAGCCAAGACGCCGGGACTATAGCCAAAAACATTCAGTACTTC.

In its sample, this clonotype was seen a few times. CDR3 amino acids: CSVEYGPGYGYTF. The CDR3 DNA sequence: TGCAGCGTTGAATACGGTCCCGGCTATGGCTACACCTTC. J is TRBJ1-2 and V is TRBV29-1; D not resolved. The ends were cut back, 2 bases at V and 4 bases at J, with 11 bases in the middle. This CDR3 has 13 amino acids. Germline V gene lookup returns CDR1 SQVTM and CDR2 ANQGSEA. Using reference TRBV29-1 and TRBJ1-2 for the parts outside the CDR3, the full variable domain is SAVISQKPSRDICQRGTSLTIQCQVDSQVTMMFWYRQQPGQSLTLIATANQGSEATYESGFVIDKFPISRPNLTFSTLTVSNMSPEDSSIYLCSVEYGPGYGYTFGSGTRLTVV.

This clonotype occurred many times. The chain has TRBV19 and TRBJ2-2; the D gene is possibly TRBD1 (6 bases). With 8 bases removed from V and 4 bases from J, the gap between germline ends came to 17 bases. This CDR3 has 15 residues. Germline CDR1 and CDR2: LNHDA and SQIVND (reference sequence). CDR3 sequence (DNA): TGTGCCAGTGCCCAACAGGGTATCCTCACCGGGGAGCTGTTTTTT. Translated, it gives CASAQQGILTGELFF.